The clone carrying this T cell receptor beta chain was found once. Its matching antigen is unknown. The data originate from a study of OX40 agonist ivuxolimab in advanced cancers. Study conclusions and caveats: At 0.1-3.0 mg/kg, partial responders had clonal expansion among the lowest observed.

The table came from immunoSEQ multiplex PCR; TCRdb's copy has only in-frame clones and leaves some out. The profile shows under 80,000 clones, 92% of them singletons. CDR3 length equals 10 residues. CDR1 MNHEY and CDR2 SMNVEV come from the germline V gene (reference sequence). V was shortened by 8 bases and J by 7 bases, with 9 bases between the two germline ends. This chain connects TRBV27 to TRBJ2-7; D gene ambiguous. The sequences come from CD4+ or CD8+ T cells sorted from blood, collected in a trial of the OX40 agonist ivuxolimab. The source is an adult with an advanced solid tumor such as melanoma, head and neck, liver or kidney cancer. The DNA for the CDR3 is TGTGCCAGCTTCCCCGTAGAGCAGTACTTC. Amino acids: CASFPVEQYF.